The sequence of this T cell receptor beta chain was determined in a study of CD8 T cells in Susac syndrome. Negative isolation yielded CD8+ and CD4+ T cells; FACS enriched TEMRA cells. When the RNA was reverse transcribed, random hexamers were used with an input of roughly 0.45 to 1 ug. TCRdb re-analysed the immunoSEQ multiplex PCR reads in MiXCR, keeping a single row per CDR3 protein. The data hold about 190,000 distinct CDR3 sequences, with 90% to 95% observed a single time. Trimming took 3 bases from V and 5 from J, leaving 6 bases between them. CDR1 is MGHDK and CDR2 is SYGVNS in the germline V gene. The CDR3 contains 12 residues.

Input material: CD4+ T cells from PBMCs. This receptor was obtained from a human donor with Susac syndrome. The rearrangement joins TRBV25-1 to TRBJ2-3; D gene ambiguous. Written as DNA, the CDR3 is TGTGCCAGCAGTGATCTGGGAGATACGCAGTATTTT. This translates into CASSDLGDTQYF. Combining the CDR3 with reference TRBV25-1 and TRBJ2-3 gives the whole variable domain EADIYQTPRYLVIGTGKKITLECSQTMGHDKMYWYQQDPGMELHLIHYSYGVNSTEKGDLSSESTVSRIRTEHFPLTLESARPSHTSQYLCASSDLGDTQYFGPGTRLTVL.